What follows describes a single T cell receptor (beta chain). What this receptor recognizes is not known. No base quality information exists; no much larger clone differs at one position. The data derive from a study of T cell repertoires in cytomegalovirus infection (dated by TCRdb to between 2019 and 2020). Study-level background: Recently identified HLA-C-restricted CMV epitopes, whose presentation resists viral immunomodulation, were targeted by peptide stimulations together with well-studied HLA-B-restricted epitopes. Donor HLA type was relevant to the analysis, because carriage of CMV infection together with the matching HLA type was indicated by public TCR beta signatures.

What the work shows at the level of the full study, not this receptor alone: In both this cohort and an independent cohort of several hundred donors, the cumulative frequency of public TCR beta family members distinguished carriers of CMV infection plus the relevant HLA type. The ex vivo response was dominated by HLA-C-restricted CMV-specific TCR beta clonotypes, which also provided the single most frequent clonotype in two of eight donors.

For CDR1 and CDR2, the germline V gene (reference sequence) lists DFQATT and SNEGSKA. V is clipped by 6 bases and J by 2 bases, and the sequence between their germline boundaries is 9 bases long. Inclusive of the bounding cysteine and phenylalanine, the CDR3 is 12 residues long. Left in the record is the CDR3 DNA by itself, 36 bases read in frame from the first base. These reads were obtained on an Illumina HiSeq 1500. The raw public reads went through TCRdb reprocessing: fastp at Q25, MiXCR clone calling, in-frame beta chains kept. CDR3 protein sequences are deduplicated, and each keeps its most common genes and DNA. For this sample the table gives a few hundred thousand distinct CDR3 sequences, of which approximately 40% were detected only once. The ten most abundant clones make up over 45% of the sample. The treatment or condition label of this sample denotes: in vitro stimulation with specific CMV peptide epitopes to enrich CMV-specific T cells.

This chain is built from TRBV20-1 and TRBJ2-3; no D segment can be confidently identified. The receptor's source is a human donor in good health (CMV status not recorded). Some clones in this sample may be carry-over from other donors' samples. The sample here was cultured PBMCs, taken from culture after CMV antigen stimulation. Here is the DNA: TGCAGTGCAACCGATACCACAGATACGCAGTATTTT. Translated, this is CSATDTTDTQYF.